One and the same sample provided the 7 T cell receptor beta chains below, sequenced in a study of T cell responses to AZD1222 COVID-19 vaccine. Libraries were prepared by immunoSEQ multiplex PCR; TCRdb keeps only in-frame clonotypes and omits some of them. This sample yields 84,000 or so clones, of which roughly nine tenths are seen a single time; roughly 29% belongs to the top ten. The starting material was peripheral blood, obtained on day 0 of AZD1222 vaccination. Receptor source: an adult in good health.

The rearrangement links TRBV5-4 to TRBJ1-2; D is unclear. Between the trimmed V and J ends, which lost 0 bases and 8 bases, there was a span of 11 bases. The germline V gene has CDR1 SGHNT and CDR2 YYREEE (reference sequence). CDR3 length equals 13 residues. CDR3 sequence reads: CASSLDFPGGYTF. The DNA of the CDR3 is TGTGCCAGCAGCTTGGACTTTCCTGGAGGCTACACCTTC. Looking up the rest from reference TRBV5-4 and TRBJ1-2 gives the full variable domain: ETGVTQSPTHLIKTRGQQVTLRCSSQSGHNTVSWYQQALGQGPQFIFQYYREEENGRGNFPPRFSGLQFPNYSSELNVNALELDDSALYLCASSLDFPGGYTFGSGTRLTVV.

The chain links TRBV5-1 to TRBJ2-7; D is possibly TRBD1 or TRBD2 (6 bases each). Germline V gene sequence: CDR1 SGHRS, CDR2 YFSETQ. The length of the CDR3 is 16 residues. With 0 bases removed from V and 1 base from J, the gap between germline ends came to 14 bases. The CDR3 reads CASSLAGASQSYEQYF. The CDR3 DNA reads TGCGCCAGCAGCTTGGCGGGGGCCTCCCAGTCCTACGAGCAGTACTTC.

V and J are TRBV2 and TRBJ2-1; D uncertain. Germline V gene data show CDR1 as SNHLY and CDR2 as FYNNEI. CDR3 length: 15 amino acids. The V end lost 2 bases, the J end lost 0 bases, and 8 bases lay between the germline ends. CDR3 sequence reads: CASSERISSYNEQFF. CDR3 nucleotides: TGTGCCAGCAGTGAAAGGATTAGCTCCTACAATGAGCAGTTCTTC.

This clone is a singleton in its sample. This chain joins TRBV6-5 and TRBJ1-1; the D gene is possibly TRBD1 (5 bases). V lost 7 bases, J lost 4 bases, and 19 bases lay in between. The CDR3 runs to 15 residues. Germline V CDR1 and CDR2: MNHEY, SVGAGI. The CDR3 sequence: CASTRARDPTTEAFF. The CDR3 DNA sequence: TGTGCCAGCACCCGGGCCAGGGACCCTACCACTGAAGCTTTCTTT.

V is TRBV4-2 and J is TRBJ2-2; possible D gene TRBD2, 6 bases. V gave up 0 bases and J gave up 6 bases, with 14 bases separating them. CDR1 is LGHNA, CDR2 YNFKEQ, per germline. This CDR3 contains 16 residues. CDR3: CASSQDLTGAPGELFF. In DNA form, the CDR3 reads TGTGCCAGCAGCCAAGATCTCACGGGAGCCCCCGGGGAGCTGTTTTTT.

This clone was counted many times. The rearrangement uses TRBV7-2 and TRBJ2-6, with D tentatively TRBD2 (5 bases). CDR3 length: 16 amino acids. CDR1 and CDR2 (germline): SGHTA, FQGNSA. V dropped 1 base and J dropped 3 bases, with 10 bases sitting between them. CDR3 sequence: CASSLGPGSGANVLTF. The CDR3 DNA follows: TGTGCCAGCAGCTTAGGCCCGGGGAGTGGGGCCAACGTCCTGACTTTC.

This chain joins TRBV3-1 (or the pseudogene TRBV3-2) and TRBJ1-4; D perhaps matches TRBD1 (5 bases). Germline assignment: CDR1 LGHDT and CDR2 YNNKEL (reference sequence). The V end was cut by 4 bases, the J end by 5 bases, with 11 bases between. The CDR3 contains 14 residues. CDR3 nucleotides: TGTGCCAGCAGCCTTGAATGGGGGAATGAAAAACTGTTTTTT. Protein: CASSLEWGNEKLFF.